A selection of T cell receptor beta chains follows, all from one sample in a study of regulatory T cells in long-lasting Graves disease. TCRdb independently ran MiXCR on the multiplex PCR reads; one entry per CDR3 protein. Of roughly 400,000 distinct CDR3 sequences in the sample, 14% to 15% were seen once. The same data also went into a second study, on T cells in Graves' hyperthyroidism and ophthalmopathy.

The source material was peripheral blood mononuclear cells (PBMCs), sampled at new diagnosis, from a patient treated with antithyroid drugs. These TCRs come from a woman between 40 and 55 years old with Graves disease. The CDR3 runs from the conserved cysteine through the conserved F or W. The D gene is left open where the match is weak. Clone size, where shown, is once, few, many, or a class for clones that have expanded.

d_call	clone_size	v_call	j_call	cdr3_aa	cdr3_nt
.	.	TRBV12-3/TRBV12-4	TRBJ2-5	CASSLAPGVYGETQYF	TGTGCCAGCAGTTTAGCCCCCGGGGTTTATGGGGAGACCCAGTACTTC
.	.	TRBV7-6	TRBJ2-3	CASSSRGPQSWDTQYF	TGTGCCAGCAGCTCTAGGGGACCCCAAAGTTGGGATACGCAGTATTTT
.	many	TRBV18	TRBJ1-3	CASSTQTSGNTIYF	TGTGCCAGCTCAACACAGACCTCTGGAAACACCATATATTTT
TRBD2	many	TRBV19	TRBJ2-5	CASSGRVGETQYF	TGTGCCAGTAGCGGGAGGGTAGGAGAGACCCAGTACTTC
.	.	TRBV27	TRBJ2-3	CAGSLSASADTQYF	TGTGCCGGCAGTTTATCGGCCAGCGCAGATACGCAGTATTTT
TRBD1	many	TRBV10-3	TRBJ1-1	CAINTGTANTEAFF	TGTGCCATCAATACCGGGACAGCGAACACTGAAGCTTTCTTT
.	.	TRBV5-1	TRBJ1-2	CASRGDYGSYGYTF	TGCGCCAGCAGAGGGGACTACGGGAGCTATGGCTACACCTTC
.	.	TRBV18	TRBJ1-4	CASSPRRGEKLFF	TGTGCCAGCTCACCACGACGGGGGGAAAAACTGTTTTTT
TRBD2	many	TRBV28	TRBJ2-7	CASSLLSTSWVYEQYF	TGTGCCAGCAGTTTACTTTCGACTAGCTGGGTCTACGAGCAGTACTTC
.	few	TRBV15	TRBJ2-7	CATSRDRGPSYEQYF	TGTGCCACCAGCAGAGATCGCGGTCCCTCCTACGAGCAGTACTTC
TRBD2	many	TRBV3-1	TRBJ2-3	CASSQDPGLAGEF	TGTGCCAGCAGCCAAGACCCGGGACTAGCGGGAGAATTT
TRBD1	many	TRBV2	TRBJ2-1	CASSGGTGEDEQFF	TGTGCCAGCAGTGGTGGGACAGGGGAGGATGAGCAGTTCTTC
TRBD1	many	TRBV28	TRBJ1-1	CASSLAGTGAEAFF	TGTGCCAGCAGTTTGGCAGGGACAGGGGCTGAAGCTTTCTTT
.	.	TRBV4-2	TRBJ2-2	CASSQDWDTGELFF	TGTGCCAGCAGCCAAGATTGGGACACCGGGGAGCTGTTTTTT
.	.	TRBV19	TRBJ1-5	CASSPAWDQPRHF	TGTGCCAGTAGCCCTGCTTGGGATCAGCCCCGGCATTTT
.	many	TRBV12-3/TRBV12-4	TRBJ2-3	CASREFRVPGDTQYF	TGTGCCAGTAGGGAATTCCGGGTCCCCGGAGATACGCAGTATTTT
TRBD2	.	TRBV19	TRBJ2-5	CATTGGRARETQYF	TGTGCCACTACTGGGGGGAGGGCCCGGGAGACCCAGTACTTC
.	many	TRBV3-1	TRBJ2-5	CASSQGGAAVGTQYF	TGTGCCAGCAGCCAAGGAGGGGCGGCAGTCGGGACCCAGTACTTC
TRBD1	many	TRBV12-3/TRBV12-4	TRBJ1-2	CASTSQGGPGRGGYTF	TGTGCCAGCACCTCCCAGGGGGGCCCAGGAAGGGGTGGCTACACCTTC
TRBD2	many	TRBV19	TRBJ2-1	CASMAREGYNEQFF	TGTGCCAGTATGGCGCGGGAGGGTTACAATGAGCAGTTCTTC
TRBD1	many	TRBV28	TRBJ2-7	CASRDNTGAEQYF	TGTGCCAGCAGAGATAATACAGGGGCCGAGCAGTACTTC
TRBD2	.	TRBV27	TRBJ2-7	CASSSFPGLAYEQYF	TGTGCCAGCAGTTCGTTCCCAGGACTAGCCTACGAGCAGTACTTC
TRBD2	few	TRBV20-1	TRBJ2-3	CSASPWTSEVTDTQYF	TGCAGTGCTAGCCCCTGGACTAGCGAGGTCACAGATACGCAGTATTTT
.	many	TRBV6-5	TRBJ2-7	CASSYSGRGTYEQYF	TGTGCCAGCAGTTACTCGGGCAGGGGTACCTACGAGCAGTACTTC
TRBD1	.	TRBV6-1	TRBJ1-4	CASKPDRGPHEKLFF	TGTGCCAGCAAGCCGGACAGGGGGCCCCATGAAAAACTGTTTTTT
.	many	TRBV6-2/TRBV6-3	TRBJ1-1	CASTLDGMNTEAFF	TGTGCCAGCACCTTAGACGGCATGAACACTGAAGCTTTCTTT